These T cell receptor beta chains were read from a single sample in a study of human T cells and chemical hapten exposure. One entry per CDR3 protein, called by TCRdb with MiXCR from the RACE reads. The table records 150,000 to 200,000 distinct CDR3 sequences, 20% to 25% of them present only once. Sample: whole blood, taken in connection with sensitization to the hapten diphenylcyclopropenone (DPC). Every receptor here comes from a woman aged 50 to 65 with alopecia areata. Some clones in this sample may be carry-over from other donors' samples. Both conserved end residues are part of each CDR3. Each record gives: V gene, clone size, CDR3 length, J gene, D gene, CDR3 DNA, CDR3 protein. A D gene is named only where the DNA matches it firmly. A clone size is listed for some rows: how often the clone was seen (once, few, many), or a class if it is expanded.

v_call: TRBV6-5
clone_size: NA
cdr3_length: 12
j_call: TRBJ1-2
d_call: TRBD1
cdr3_nt: TGTGCCAGCAGTGGGACAGTAACCGGCTACACCTTC
cdr3_aa: CASSGTVTGYTF

v_call: TRBV20-1
clone_size: few
cdr3_length: 13
j_call: TRBJ2-1
d_call: NA
cdr3_nt: TGCAGTGCTAGAGAGTCCCCCTCCAATGAGCAGTTCTTC
cdr3_aa: CSARESPSNEQFF

v_call: TRBV10-3
clone_size: few
cdr3_length: 17
j_call: TRBJ1-4
d_call: NA
cdr3_nt: TGTGCCATCAGTGAGCGGGGTCCGGGGGCAACTAATGAAAAACTGTTTTTT
cdr3_aa: CAISERGPGATNEKLFF

v_call: TRBV5-5
clone_size: NA
cdr3_length: 15
j_call: TRBJ2-1
d_call: NA
cdr3_nt: TGTGCCAGCAGCTTGTCAGTTAGCTCCTACAATGAGCAGTTCTTC
cdr3_aa: CASSLSVSSYNEQFF

v_call: TRBV29-1
clone_size: few
cdr3_length: 14
j_call: TRBJ1-1
d_call: NA
cdr3_nt: TGCAGCGCCGGGGGGGGGAGCGGTGGCACTGAAGCTTTCTTT
cdr3_aa: CSAGGGSGGTEAFF

v_call: TRBV6-1
clone_size: few
cdr3_length: 19
j_call: TRBJ2-5
d_call: TRBD2
cdr3_nt: TGTGCCAGCACCACCGGGACTAGCGGGAGGGTAGGGATCCATCAGACCCAGTACTTC
cdr3_aa: CASTTGTSGRVGIHQTQYF

v_call: TRBV20-1
clone_size: NA
cdr3_length: 15
j_call: TRBJ2-1
d_call: TRBD2
cdr3_nt: TGCAGTGCTAGAGACGGCGGGAGAGGAGTAAGGGAGCAGTTCTTC
cdr3_aa: CSARDGGRGVREQFF

v_call: TRBV6-2/TRBV6-3
clone_size: NA
cdr3_length: 14
j_call: TRBJ2-1
d_call: NA
cdr3_nt: TGTGCCAGCAGTTACTCGGACGCTCGCCCCCCGCGGTTCTTC
cdr3_aa: CASSYSDARPPRFF

v_call: TRBV6-5
clone_size: few
cdr3_length: 13
j_call: TRBJ1-1
d_call: NA
cdr3_nt: TGTGCCAGCAGAAGAGACTTCTCCACTGAAGCTTTCTTT
cdr3_aa: CASRRDFSTEAFF

v_call: TRBV7-9
clone_size: NA
cdr3_length: 15
j_call: TRBJ2-7
d_call: TRBD2
cdr3_nt: TGTGCCAGCAGCTTTGGACTAGCGGGAGTTTACGAGCAGTACTTC
cdr3_aa: CASSFGLAGVYEQYF

v_call: TRBV6-4
clone_size: many
cdr3_length: 16
j_call: TRBJ2-7
d_call: TRBD2
cdr3_nt: TGTGCCAGCAGTCTACCCCTAGCGGGAGGTTCCTACGAGCAGTACTTC
cdr3_aa: CASSLPLAGGSYEQYF

v_call: TRBV6-5
clone_size: few
cdr3_length: 14
j_call: TRBJ2-1
d_call: NA
cdr3_nt: TGTGCCAGCAGTTACACCTCGGTGGGGGATGAGCAGTTCTTC
cdr3_aa: CASSYTSVGDEQFF

v_call: TRBV7-2
clone_size: many
cdr3_length: 17
j_call: TRBJ2-5
d_call: NA
cdr3_nt: TGTGCCAGCAGCCCCTTACGAGGTTTGGCGGGACGGGAGACCCAGTACTTC
cdr3_aa: CASSPLRGLAGRETQYF

v_call: TRBV2
clone_size: many
cdr3_length: 15
j_call: TRBJ2-1
d_call: TRBD2
cdr3_nt: TGTGCCAGCAGTGGTGGACTAGCGGGGAACAATGAGCAGTTCTTC
cdr3_aa: CASSGGLAGNNEQFF